Reported below is one T cell receptor beta chain. Some clones are missing from TCRdb's copy, which holds only in-frame ones; the method was immunoSEQ multiplex PCR. The sample records roughly 14,000 clones, roughly four fifths being singletons. Germline-derived CDR1 and CDR2 are SGHVS and FQNEAQ. This CDR3 comprises 14 residues. V lost 4 bases and J lost 3; bases outside the gene matches: 5. This entry belongs to a study of brain metastases from non-small cell lung cancer. The chain is built from TRBV7-8 and TRBJ2-7; 8 positions agree with TRBD1. The sequence came from a donor aged 40 or older with non-small cell lung cancer. The sequenced sample was primary lung tumor tissue. CDR3 amino acids: CASSSPGGSYEQYV. CDR3 DNA sequence: TGTGCCAGCAGCTCCCCAGGGGGCAGCTACGAGCAGTACGTC.